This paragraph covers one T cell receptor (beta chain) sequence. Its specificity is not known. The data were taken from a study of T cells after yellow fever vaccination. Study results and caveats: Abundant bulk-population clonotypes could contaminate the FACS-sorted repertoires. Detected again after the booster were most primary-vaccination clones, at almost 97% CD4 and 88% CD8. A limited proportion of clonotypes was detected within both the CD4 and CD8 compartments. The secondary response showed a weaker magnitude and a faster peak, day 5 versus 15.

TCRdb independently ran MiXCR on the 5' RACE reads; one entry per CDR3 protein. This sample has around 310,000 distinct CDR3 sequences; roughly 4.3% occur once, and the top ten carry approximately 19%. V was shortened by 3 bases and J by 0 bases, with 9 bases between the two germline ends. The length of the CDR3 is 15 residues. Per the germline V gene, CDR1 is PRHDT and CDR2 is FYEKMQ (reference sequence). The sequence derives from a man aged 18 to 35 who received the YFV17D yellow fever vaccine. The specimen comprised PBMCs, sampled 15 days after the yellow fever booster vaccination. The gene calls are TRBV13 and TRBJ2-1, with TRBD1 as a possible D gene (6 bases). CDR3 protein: CASSFTGSSYNEQFF. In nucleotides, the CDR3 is TGTGCCAGCAGCTTCACAGGGAGCTCCTACAATGAGCAGTTCTTC.